This T cell receptor beta chain emerged from a study of technical replicates of blood from several donors. The CDR3 consists of 14 residues. The V gene's germline CDR1 is WNHNN and CDR2 SYGVQD (reference sequence). The ends were cut back, 1 base at V and 4 bases at J, with 11 bases in the middle. Data came from immunoSEQ multiplex PCR; TCRdb stores just in-frame clones and leaves some out. Here the sample spans around 17,000 clones, roughly four fifths being singletons. The chain uses TRBV10-1 and TRBJ2-7; D call uncertain. The TCR originated in a human donor in good health. Some clones in this sample may be carry-over from other donors' samples. The sequenced material came from PBMCs. CDR3 protein: CASSELRSRYEQYF. The CDR3 nucleotides are TGCGCCAGCAGTGAGTTAAGGAGTAGGTACGAGCAGTACTTC.